Listed here is a single TCR beta chain. Its specificity is unknown. The donor cohort consisted entirely of Caucasian adults residing in Nashville, Tennessee. The data stem from a study of shared clonotypes between healthy human individuals. Study-level information: Per donor, three plates held CD4 naive cells, three held CD4 memory, two held CD8 naive and one held CD8 memory.

Findings and limits, study-wide: The diversity represented, both genetic and in exposure history, was limited by few donors. All-four-donor shared clonotypes had higher generation probabilities than non-shared clonotypes did.

The V gene's germline CDR1 is LNHDA and CDR2 SQIVND (reference sequence). V lost 4 bases to trimming and J lost 0 bases, with 10 bases between them. The CDR3 is made up of 16 amino acids. The repertoire was sequenced with immunoSEQ multiplex PCR; TCRdb's copy has only in-frame clones and lacks some. The sample lists 1 million to 1.2 million clones, approximately 80% occurring once. This chain connects TRBV19 to TRBJ2-6; D remains ambiguous. The sample taken for sequencing was memory CD4+ T cells from PBMCs. The subset was: CD45RA-negative fraction. This sequence was found in a man between 18 and 35 years old in good health. Some clones in this sample may be carry-over from other donors' samples. This CDR3 is CASSRFGSSGANVLTF. The CDR3 region has the DNA TGTGCCAGTAGTAGATTCGGCAGCTCTGGGGCCAACGTCCTGACTTTC.